These 11 T cell receptor beta chains originate from one sample sequenced in a study of blood T cell repertoires in COVID-19. TCRdb's table, derived via immunoSEQ multiplex PCR, lists solely in-frame clones and lacks some. The sample has 60,000 to 75,000 clones; roughly three quarters are singletons. Input material: peripheral blood. The receptors were gathered from a woman aged 80 or over with acute or convalescent COVID-19.

This sequence joins TRBV27 and TRBJ1-5; D is ambiguous. The ends were cut back, 2 bases at V and 4 bases at J, with 12 bases in the middle. Germline-derived CDR1 and CDR2 are MNHEY and SMNVEV (reference sequence). The CDR3 totals 15 residues. CDR3 nucleotides: TGTGCCAGCAGTTTAAACCCCGCGGAGAATCAGCCCCAGCATTTT. Encoded protein: CASSLNPAENQPQHF.

The chain carries TRBV3-1 (or the pseudogene TRBV3-2) and TRBJ2-1; 8 nucleotides align to TRBD2. Germline V gene lookup returns CDR1 LGHDT and CDR2 YNNKEL (reference sequence). V lost 2 bases and J lost 2; bases outside the gene matches: 2. This CDR3 has 15 amino acids. The CDR3 sequence: CASSQLAGPYNEQFF. For the CDR3, the DNA is TGTGCCAGCAGCCAACTAGCGGGTCCCTACAATGAGCAGTTCTTC.

V is TRBV2 and J is TRBJ2-5; TRBD2 is a possible D gene (6 bases). From germline, CDR1 is SNHLY and CDR2 FYNNEI. V was trimmed by 7 bases and J by 2 bases, leaving 8 bases between them. The CDR3 contains 12 residues. CDR3 in amino acids: CASNRGQETQYF. The CDR3 nucleotides are TGTGCCAGCAATCGGGGGCAAGAGACCCAGTACTTC.

The chain joins TRBV5-6 to TRBJ2-5; 12 nucleotides line up with TRBD2. The V gene's germline CDR1 is SGHDT and CDR2 YYEEEE. CDR3 length: 15 amino acids. Trimming cost V 6 bases and J 5 bases; bases outside gene matches: 8. The CDR3 sequence: CASTRRLAGAETQYF. CDR3 in DNA: TGTGCCAGCACCCGGAGACTAGCGGGAGCGGAGACCCAGTACTTC. The entire variable domain, with the rest obtained from reference TRBV5-6 and TRBJ2-5, is as follows: DAGVTQSPTHLIKTRGQQVTLRCSPKSGHDTVSWYQQALGQGPQFIFQYYEEEERQRGNFPDRFSGHQFPNYSSELNVNALLLGDSALYLCASTRRLAGAETQYFGPGTRLLVL.

The rearrangement uses TRBV10-3 and TRBJ2-5; D possibly corresponds to TRBD1 (5 bases). Per the germline V gene, CDR1 is ENHRY and CDR2 is SYGVKD. V lost 7 bases, J lost 3 bases, and 6 bases lay in between. CDR3 length equals 11 residues. CDR3 nucleotides: TGTGCCATCAAGACAGAAGAGACCCAGTACTTC. Translating gives CAIKTEETQYF.

This chain links TRBV6-5 with TRBJ1-1, with 8 positions matching TRBD1. With 6 bases clipped from V and 4 bases from J, the junction kept 10 bases outside the gene matches. The germline gives CDR1 MNHEY, CDR2 SVGAGI. The CDR3 length is 15 residues. This CDR3 is CASRSPQGAGTEAFF. CDR3 in DNA: TGTGCCAGCAGGTCCCCTCAGGGGGCAGGCACTGAAGCTTTCTTT.

The CDR3 bases are TGTGCCAGCAGTTTGGAAGGGGGAAGTTACGAGCAGTACTTC. Translation: CASSLEGGSYEQYF. The chain recombines TRBV28 with TRBJ2-7; possibly TRBD1 for D (6 bases). The V and J ends lost 3 bases and 4 bases respectively, with 13 bases between them. The CDR3 length is 14 residues. In germline, CDR1 is MDHEN, CDR2 SYDVKM. The variable domain in full, with the rest retrieved from reference TRBV28 and TRBJ2-7, is DVKVTQSSRYLVKRTGEKVFLECVQDMDHENMFWYRQDPGLGLRLIYFSYDVKMKEKGDIPEGYSVSREKKERFSLILESASTNQTSMYLCASSLEGGSYEQYFGPGTRLTVT.

The J gene is TRBJ2-1, the V gene TRBV6-1, with D unresolved. Germline V CDR1 and CDR2: MNHNS, SASEGT. Trimming shortened V by 5 bases and J by 2 bases, and 7 bases separated the two germline ends. CDR3 length: 13 amino acids. The CDR3 protein is CASSLATYNEQFF. In DNA form, the CDR3 reads TGTGCCAGCAGTTTGGCCACCTACAATGAGCAGTTCTTC.

The chain combines TRBV7-6 with TRBJ2-2; D call uncertain. V was shortened by 2 bases and J by 6 bases, with 16 bases between the two germline ends. Looked up from germline, CDR1 is SGHVS and CDR2 is FNYEAQ. The CDR3 length is 16 residues. This chain's CDR3 is CASSLIGRNEAGELFF. The CDR3 nucleotides read TGTGCCAGCAGCTTAATTGGTCGGAATGAGGCCGGGGAGCTGTTTTTT.

The rearrangement uses TRBV27 and TRBJ1-4; 9 bases align to TRBD1. Losses at the gene ends were 7 bases for V and 7 bases for J; bases not matched to a gene: 7. The CDR3 length is 14 residues. The germline V gene encodes CDR1 MNHEY and CDR2 SMNVEV (reference sequence). Here the CDR3 DNA reads TGTGCCAGCAAGTCAAGGACAGGGGTTGAAAAACTGTTTTTT. Its protein is CASKSRTGVEKLFF.

This chain connects TRBV24-1 to TRBJ2-1; D may be TRBD1 (6 bases). V was clipped by 9 bases and J by 0 bases, with 8 bases between them. The germline CDR1 and CDR2 sequences are KGHDR and SFDVKD. CDR3 length equals 13 residues. CDR3 bases: TGTGCCACCGAGGACAGCTCCTACAATGAGCAGTTCTTC. The encoded protein is CATEDSSYNEQFF.